This TCR beta chain was captured in a study of beta chain features in type 1 diabetes. This clone was found a few times. The antigen remains unidentified. Whole-study findings and limits: Across all four CD4+ subsets, people with type 1 diabetes showed modestly shorter TCRB CDR3s.

This CDR3 has 12 residues. V was shortened by 1 base and J by 8 bases, with 9 bases between the two germline ends. Per germline, CDR1 SGHNT and CDR2 YYREEE (reference sequence). What was sequenced were expressed TCRB transcripts, since all of the isolated RNA had been reverse transcribed. The average output of naive, central memory and regulatory T cell samples was about 3.57 million reads. The table came from immunoSEQ multiplex PCR; TCRdb's copy has only in-frame clones and leaves some out. Of more than 250,000 clones listed, roughly 25% were seen once; the top ten hold 0.012%. Sequencing was done on a sample of naive CD4+ T cells from blood. The chain is built from TRBV5-4 and TRBJ1-2; no firm D call. The TCR comes from a woman aged 25 to 39 with type 1 diabetes. The CDR3: CASSLFQAGYTF. In DNA form, the CDR3 reads TGTGCCAGCAGCTTGTTCCAGGCCGGCTACACCTTC.